This T cell receptor beta chain emerged from a study of T cells in Graves' hyperthyroidism and ophthalmopathy. The CDR3 length is 14 residues. Germline V lookup: CDR1 ENHRY, CDR2 SYGVKD. Germline trimming cut 6 bases from V and 2 bases from J; bases unmatched to any gene: 5. As for this clonotype: The target antigen is unknown.

Diagnoses used clinical symptoms, serum thyroxine and TRAb, thyroid ultrasound and orbital computed tomography. Isolation of PBMCs was performed on about 9.9 ml fresh peripheral blood. Study observations and caveats: Appearing also in blood were most of the thyroid clonotypes expanded above 0.001.

Amplification of TCR beta CDR3 regions used RNA as the template. Initially, a first-round RT-PCR of the TCR CDR3 employed the HTBI primer set. From the multiplex PCR reads, TCRdb called clonotypes with MiXCR, one entry per CDR3 protein. In the table there are 30,000 to 45,000 distinct CDR3 sequences, around half of which are singletons. What was sequenced was blood. The clonotype comes from a man aged 40-50 years with Graves' ophthalmopathy. The chain couples TRBV10-3 to TRBJ2-7; 9 bases map to TRBD2. The DNA of the CDR3 is TGTGCCATCAGAACGACTAGCGGAACCTACGAGCAGTACTTC. Amino acids: CAIRTTSGTYEQYF.